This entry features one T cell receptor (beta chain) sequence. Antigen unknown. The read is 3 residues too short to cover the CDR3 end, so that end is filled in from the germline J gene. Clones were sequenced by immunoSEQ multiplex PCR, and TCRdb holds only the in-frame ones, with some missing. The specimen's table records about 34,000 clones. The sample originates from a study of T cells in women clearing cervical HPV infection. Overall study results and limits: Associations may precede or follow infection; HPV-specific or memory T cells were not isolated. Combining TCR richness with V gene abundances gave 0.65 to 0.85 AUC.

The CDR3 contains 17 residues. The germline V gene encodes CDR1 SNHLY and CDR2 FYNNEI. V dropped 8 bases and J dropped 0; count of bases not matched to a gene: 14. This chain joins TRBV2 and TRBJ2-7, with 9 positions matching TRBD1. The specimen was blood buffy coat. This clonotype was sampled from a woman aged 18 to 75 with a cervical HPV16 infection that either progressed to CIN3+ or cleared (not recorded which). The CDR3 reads CASGPTRTGDFSYEQYF. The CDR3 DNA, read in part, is TGTGCCAGCGGTCCAACTCGGACAGGGGACTTCTCCTACGAG. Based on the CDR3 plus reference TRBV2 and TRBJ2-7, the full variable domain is EPEVTQTPSHQVTQMGQEVILRCVPISNHLYFYWYRQILGQKVEFLVSFYNNEISEKSEIFDDQFSVERPDGSNFTLKIRSTKLEDSAMYFCASGPTRTGDFSYEQYFGPGTRLTVT.